The T cell receptor beta chain under discussion was sequenced for a study of blood T cells in healthy people across ages. Then a second PCR, running roughly 6 to 12 cycles, was carried out with a sample-barcoded 5' primer and a J-beta primer mix. TCRdb itself ran the 5' RACE reads through MiXCR, one entry per CDR3 protein. The sample records roughly 800,000 distinct CDR3 sequences, 20% to 25% being singletons. This clonotype has more than one count but fewer than ten. The CDR3 loop spans 15 amino acids. Deletions cut 6 bases from V and 1 base from J, with 13 bases between. CDR1 and CDR2 from the germline V gene are MNHEY and SVGEGT. The same data also contributed to another study, on T cells of mothers and their children. That study reports: Every mother produced more than 8.5 million TCR beta CDR3 reads, whereas every child provided about 3 million.

The source is a boy younger than 18 in good health. The gene calls are TRBV6-2 or TRBV6-3 and TRBJ2-1; D is undetermined. Sequencing was performed on blood. The CDR3 reads CASRSLSTSYNEQFF. DNA for the CDR3: TGTGCCAGCAGGAGCTTATCGACTTCCTACAATGAGCAGTTCTTC.